This T cell receptor (beta chain) was retrieved from a study of Graves' ophthalmopathy and Graves' hyperthyroidism. Study-level background: Peripheral blood collection took place at initial diagnosis, before any treatment.

The sample holds many counts of this clonotype. RNA served as the template for amplifying TCR beta CDR3 regions. Investigators did first-round RT-PCR with HTBI primers, then second-round multiplex PCR. TCRdb analysed the multiplex PCR reads with MiXCR anew, one entry per CDR3 protein. The repertoire consists of 680,000 or so distinct CDR3 sequences, with about 24% occurring once and the leading ten covering approximately 6.5%. The receptor was isolated from a woman aged 18-35 years with stable Graves' hyperthyroidism. Some clones in this sample may be carry-over from other donors' samples. Sample: peripheral blood.

The CDR3 loop is CAVLAGGSEQYF. Written as DNA, the CDR3 is TGTGCGGTCTTAGCGGGCGGATCTGAGCAGTACTTC. The chain is built from TRBV6-5 and TRBJ2-7; 7 bases map to TRBD2. The germline V gene has CDR1 MNHEY and CDR2 SVGAGI. This CDR3 contains 12 residues.